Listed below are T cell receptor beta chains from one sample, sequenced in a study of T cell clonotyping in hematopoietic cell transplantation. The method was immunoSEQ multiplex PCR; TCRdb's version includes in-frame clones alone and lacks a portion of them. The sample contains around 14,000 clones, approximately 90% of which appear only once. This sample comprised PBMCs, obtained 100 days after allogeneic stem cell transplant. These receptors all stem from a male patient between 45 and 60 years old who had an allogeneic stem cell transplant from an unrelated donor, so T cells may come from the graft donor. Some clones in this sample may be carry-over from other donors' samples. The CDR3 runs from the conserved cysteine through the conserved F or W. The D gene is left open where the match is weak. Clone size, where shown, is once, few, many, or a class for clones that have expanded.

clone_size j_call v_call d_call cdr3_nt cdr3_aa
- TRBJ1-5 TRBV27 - TGTGCCAGCAGCTTTCTAGGTAGCGATCAGCCCCAGCATTTT CASSFLGSDQPQHF
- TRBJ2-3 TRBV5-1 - TGCGCCAGCAGCTTGGAGGTGTCTAGCACAGATACGCAGTATTTT CASSLEVSSTDTQYF
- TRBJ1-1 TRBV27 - TGTGCCAGCAGTACCCGACCCACGAGAGGAGCTTTCTTT CASSTRPTRGAFF
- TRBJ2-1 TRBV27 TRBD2 TGTGCCAGCAGTCCCATAGCGGGAGGCCGGGGTGAGCAGTTCTTC CASSPIAGGRGEQFF
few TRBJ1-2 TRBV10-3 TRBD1 TGTGCCATCCCGGGACAGCTTAACTATGGCTACACCTTC CAIPGQLNYGYTF
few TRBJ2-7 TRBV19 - TGTGCCAGTAGTATGCGGGACAGCCCCTACGAGCAGTACTTC CASSMRDSPYEQYF
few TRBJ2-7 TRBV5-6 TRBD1 TGTGCCAGCGCACGCGGGCGGACAGGAAGCTCCTACGAGCAGTACTTC CASARGRTGSSYEQYF
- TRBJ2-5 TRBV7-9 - TGTGCCAGCAGCGGGATGGTCCAGACCCAGTACTTC CASSGMVQTQYF
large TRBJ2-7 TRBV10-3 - TGTGCCATCAGGCGGGCCTACGAGCAGTACTTC CAIRRAYEQYF
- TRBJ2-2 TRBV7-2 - TGTGCCAGCAGCTTAGTAGGAGGGGTTCTCAGGGAGCTGTTTTTT CASSLVGGVLRELFF
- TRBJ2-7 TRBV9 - TGTGCCAGCAGCGAGGACGGGTTGGACTACGAGCAGTACTTC CASSEDGLDYEQYF
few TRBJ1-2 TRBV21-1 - TGTGCCAGCAGCGCACCGGGCACCGCCCATGGCTACACCTTC CASSAPGTAHGYTF
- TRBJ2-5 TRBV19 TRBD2 TGTGCCAGTAGTTCCCTCACCGGGACTAGCGGGTCGGAGACCCAGTACTTC CASSSLTGTSGSETQYF
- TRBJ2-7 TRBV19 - TGTGCCAGTAGCCAAAGGGGGAGCCCCTACGAGCAGTACTTC CASSQRGSPYEQYF
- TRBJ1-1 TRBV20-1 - TGCAGTGCTAGGCAGGGCTCTGAAGCTTTCTTT CSARQGSEAFF
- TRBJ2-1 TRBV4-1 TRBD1 TGCGCCAGCAGCCACGGGACAGTATCCTACAATGAGCAGTTCTTC CASSHGTVSYNEQFF
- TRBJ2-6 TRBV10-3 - TGTGCCATCAGCGGAGACCAAACTGGGGCCAACGTCCTGACTTTC CAISGDQTGANVLTF
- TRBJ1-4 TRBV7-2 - TGTGCCAGCAGCCGGTCTTCAACTAATGAAAAACTGTTTTTT CASSRSSTNEKLFF
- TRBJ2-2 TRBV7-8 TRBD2 TGTGCCAGCAGCACCCCTAGCGGGATAGTAACCGGGGAGCTGTTTTTT CASSTPSGIVTGELFF
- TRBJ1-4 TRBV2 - TGTGCCACCTCCACCGGGGTCACTAATGAAAAACTGTTTTTT CATSTGVTNEKLFF
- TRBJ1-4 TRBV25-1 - TGTGCCAGCAGTGAATTTGGGGGGGAAGATGAAAAACTGTTTTTT CASSEFGGEDEKLFF
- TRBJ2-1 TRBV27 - TGTGCCAGCAGTTTGAGTGTTGCTCCCTACAATGAGCAGTTCTTC CASSLSVAPYNEQFF
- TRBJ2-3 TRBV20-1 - TGCAGTGCTCCGAGAGCAGATACGCAGTATTTT CSAPRADTQYF
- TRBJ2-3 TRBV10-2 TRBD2 TGCGCCGCCCAAGCGGGGGAGCCCACAGATACGCAGTATTTT CAAQAGEPTDTQYF
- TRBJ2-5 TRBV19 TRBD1 TGTGCCTGTAGCCGGACGTCAGGGGGCCGACAAGAGACCCAGTACTTC CACSRTSGGRQETQYF
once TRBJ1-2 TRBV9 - TGTGCCAGCACCCCAGGAGCAGATAACTATGGCTACACCTTC CASTPGADNYGYTF
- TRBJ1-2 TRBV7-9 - TGTGCCAGCAGGGAAGGGAGTTTTAACTATGGCTACACCTTC CASREGSFNYGYTF
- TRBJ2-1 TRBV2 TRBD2 TGTGCCAGCAGTGGGGTCCGCGGGGGTTACAATGAGCAGTTCTTC CASSGVRGGYNEQFF
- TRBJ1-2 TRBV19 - TGTTGCTCGGGTGGCTACACCTTC CCSGGYTF
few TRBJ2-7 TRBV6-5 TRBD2 TGTGCCAGCAGACTCGGGGGGGGTGACTCCTACGAGCAGTACTTC CASRLGGGDSYEQYF
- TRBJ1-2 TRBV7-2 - TGTGCCAGCAGCCTAACGGGAGGGAACCTTAACTATGGCTACACCTTC CASSLTGGNLNYGYTF
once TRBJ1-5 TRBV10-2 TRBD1 TGCGCCACTTCGGACAGGGCTAGCAATCAGCCCCAGCATTTT CATSDRASNQPQHF
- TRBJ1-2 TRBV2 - TGTGCCAGCAGTGAAGTTAGGCAGGGCCCCGGCTACACCTTC CASSEVRQGPGYTF
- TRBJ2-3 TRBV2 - TGTGCCAGCAGTGCCGAGACAGGTAGCACAGATACGCAGTATTTT CASSAETGSTDTQYF
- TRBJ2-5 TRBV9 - TGTGCCAGCAGCGTAGGGGGGGTAAGATACCAAGAGACCCAGTACTTC CASSVGGVRYQETQYF
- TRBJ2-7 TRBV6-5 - TGTGCCAGCAGTTACTCAAGGGGCTACGAGCAGTACTTC CASSYSRGYEQYF
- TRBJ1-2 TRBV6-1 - TGTGCCAGCAGTGAAGCGGGTCCCTTCATCTATGGCTACACCTTC CASSEAGPFIYGYTF
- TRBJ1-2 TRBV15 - TGTGCCACCAGCAGAGCTGGGGGGCTCTATGGCTACACCTTC CATSRAGGLYGYTF
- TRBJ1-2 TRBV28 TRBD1 TGTGCCAGCAGTTGGCCGGGACAGGGCATTGGCTACACCTTC CASSWPGQGIGYTF
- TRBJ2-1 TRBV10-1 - TGCGCCAGCAGTGAGTACCCTAGTACTGAGCAGTTCTTC CASSEYPSTEQFF
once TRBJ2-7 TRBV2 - TGTGCCAGCAGTGAGAGGGGGGGGGCAGGCTCCTACGAGCAGTACTTC CASSERGGAGSYEQYF
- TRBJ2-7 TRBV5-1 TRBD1 TGCGCCAGCAGCTTGGATACAGGGGGCTACGAGCAGTACTTC CASSLDTGGYEQYF
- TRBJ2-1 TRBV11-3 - TGTGCCAGCAGCCCGATTCTAGCCGGTGAGCAGTTCTTC CASSPILAGEQFF
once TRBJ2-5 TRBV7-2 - TGTGCCAGCAGCTTAGATCAGGGGTACCAAGAGACCCAGTACTTC CASSLDQGYQETQYF